These 16 T cell receptor beta chains came from one sample sequenced in a study of sequential checkpoint blockade in melanoma (dated by TCRdb to 2018 to 2020). Library method: the immunoSEQ multiplex PCR assay. TCRdb took over this immuneACCESS table, retaining in-frame rearrangements with V and J assigned. Such tables are incomplete; in checked studies, under half of the missing clones stem from an unresolved V gene, and the remainder is unexplained. A total of more than 2,500 clones appear in this sample, 20% to 25% of them only once. The ten largest make up 16% of the sample. The label giving this sample's treatment or condition can be read as: randomized to nivolumab then ipilimumab (arm A) or the reverse (arm B). Sample: tumor tissue (inferred from file names), taken from a patient given nivolumab and ipilimumab in sequence. The source of these receptors is a human donor with melanoma.

This clone was recorded a few times. The chain combines TRBV6-8 with TRBJ1-1, with D hard to call. Germline V gene lookup returns CDR1 MNHGY and CDR2 SAAAGT. The ends were cut back, 6 bases at V and 2 bases at J, with 16 bases in the middle. The CDR3 runs to 15 residues. The CDR3 region has the DNA TGTGCCAGCAGCCGAAGGGTTGTAGGAAACACTGAAGCTTTCTTT. It is translated as CASSRRVVGNTEAFF.

This clone is medium-sized. The chain employs TRBV10-2 and TRBJ2-7, with D perhaps matching TRBD2 (6 bases). The CDR3 covers 14 residues. Germline CDR1 and CDR2: WSHSY and SAAADI. Trimming pared 1 base from V and 3 bases from J, leaving 10 bases between. The CDR3 loop is CASSEFLGGYEQYF. The CDR3 region has the DNA TGCGCCAGCAGTGAGTTTTTGGGGGGCTACGAGCAGTACTTC.

This rearrangement joins TRBV11-3 to TRBJ1-3, with 9 bases aligning to TRBD1. Germline values: CDR1 SGHNT, CDR2 YENEEA. Germline trimming cut 8 bases from V and 2 bases from J; bases unmatched to any gene: 7. This CDR3 has 15 residues. CDR3 amino acids: CASLGDRETGNTIYF. The CDR3 region has the DNA TGTGCCAGCTTGGGGGACAGGGAGACTGGAAACACCATATATTTT.

This clone was recorded a few times. The V call is TRBV11-3, the J call TRBJ1-2; 9 bases align to TRBD1. Per germline, CDR1 SGHNT and CDR2 YENEEA. This CDR3 region has 14 residues. V was pared by 5 bases and J by 8 bases, with 9 bases of the junction left unmatched. CDR3 nucleotide sequence: TGTGCCAGCAGCCCGGGGGACAGGGCGGAGGGCTACACCTTC. Protein product: CASSPGDRAEGYTF.

The V and J genes are TRBV10-2 and TRBJ1-1, with 9 bases that match TRBD1. This CDR3 contains 15 residues. From germline, CDR1 is WSHSY and CDR2 SAAADI. Trimming cost V 3 bases and J 8 bases; bases outside gene matches: 10. The CDR3 loop is CASSDIGTGTGEAFF. The CDR3 region has the DNA TGCGCCAGCAGTGATATCGGGACAGGGACGGGCGAAGCTTTCTTT.

The chain joins TRBV6-1 to TRBJ2-5; D not certain. V shed 0 bases and J shed 2 bases, with 4 bases lying between them. Germline V gene sequence: CDR1 MNHNS, CDR2 SASEGT. This CDR3 region has 13 residues. Here the CDR3 DNA reads TGTGCCAGCAGTGAAGCGCTTCAAGAGACCCAGTACTTC. Its translation is CASSEALQETQYF.

This clone was picked up one time. The chain combines TRBV12-5 with TRBJ1-2, with 7 positions matching TRBD1. The CDR3 is 17 residues long. J lost 8 bases, V lost 1 base, and 16 bases had no gene match. Germline loops: CDR1 LGHNT, CDR2 FRNRAP. The CDR3 DNA follows: TGTGCTAGTGGTTTGGATGGACAGGACCCGCCTCTTCGGGGCTACACCTTC. This encodes CASGLDGQDPPLRGYTF. Looking up the rest from reference TRBV12-5 and TRBJ1-2 gives the full variable domain: DARVTQTPRHKVTEMGQEVTMRCQPILGHNTVFWYRQTMMQGLELLAYFRNRAPLDDSGMPKDRFSAEMPDATLATLKIQPSEPRDSAVYFCASGLDGQDPPLRGYTFGSGTRLTVV.

A few counts support this clone. J is TRBJ2-3 and V is TRBV10-1; D uncertain. CDR1 is WNHNN, CDR2 SYGVQD, per germline (reference sequence). Trimming pared 4 bases from V and 2 bases from J, leaving 10 bases between. CDR3 size: 14 residues. The DNA for the CDR3 is TGCGCCAGCAGTGTTTTTCAGTCCACAGATACGCAGTATTTT. The encoded protein is CASSVFQSTDTQYF.

This clone appeared a few times. The same CDR3 arises from other DNA sequences in this sample as well. The chain recombines TRBV29-1 with TRBJ2-1; 7 nucleotides align to TRBD2. With 1 base clipped from V and 3 bases from J, the junction kept 0 bases outside the gene matches. CDR3 length: 13 amino acids. Germline lookup yields CDR1 SQVTM and CDR2 ANQGSEA. In DNA, the CDR3 is TGCAGCGTTGAAGGCGGGAGCTACAATGAGCAGTTCTTC. Translating gives CSVEGGSYNEQFF.

This clone was counted only a few times. The chain recombines TRBV6-8 with TRBJ1-1; D is perhaps TRBD1 (6 bases). Trimming cost V 2 bases and J 0 bases, with 13 bases left between them. Germline loops: CDR1 MNHGY, CDR2 SAAAGT. The CDR3 has 16 amino acids. CDR3 sequence (DNA): TGTGCCAGCAGTTACGTGGGGGCGGGGATGAACACTGAAGCTTTCTTT. Translating it yields CASSYVGAGMNTEAFF.

This sequence joins TRBV28 and TRBJ1-3; D may be TRBD1 (5 bases). Germline lookup yields CDR1 MDHEN and CDR2 SYDVKM. The CDR3 is 14 amino acids. V was shortened by 3 bases and J by 4 bases, with 10 bases between the two germline ends. The CDR3, as DNA: TGTGCCAGCAGTTTGGGGGATTCGGGAAACACCATATATTTT. Its translation: CASSLGDSGNTIYF.

This clone was seen more than once but under ten times. The gene calls are TRBV6-8 and TRBJ1-3; D is undetermined. CDR3 length: 15 amino acids. Germline assignment: CDR1 MNHGY and CDR2 SAAAGT. V gave up 6 bases and J gave up 3 bases, with 15 bases separating them. The CDR3 nucleotides are TGTGCCAGCAGCCGACTGGCCCTCGGTGGAAACACCATATATTTT. Translated: CASSRLALGGNTIYF.

The chain links TRBV29-1 to TRBJ1-5; 7 nucleotides match TRBD1. The germline CDR1 and CDR2 sequences are SQVTM and ANQGSEA. With 7 bases clipped from V and 2 bases from J, the junction kept 8 bases outside the gene matches. The CDR3 sequence is 14 residues long. This chain's CDR3 is CSAAGGTGNQPQHF. CDR3 nucleotides: TGCAGCGCCGCAGGGGGAACGGGCAATCAGCCCCAGCATTTT.

Notes on this clone: An end of the junction differs from the germline gene, which may be a read error. The chain has TRBV19 and TRBJ2-5; TRBD2 might be the D (6 bases). This CDR3 region has 14 residues. CDR1 is LNHDA and CDR2 is SQIVND in the germline V gene (reference sequence). The CDR3 here is CASSMEGLPETQYF. DNA of the CDR3: TGTGCCAGCAGTATGGAAGGACTACCAGAGACCCAGTACTTC.

Many counts were recorded for this clone. The J gene is TRBJ1-2, the V gene TRBV11-3; D remains ambiguous. The germline CDR1 and CDR2 sequences are SGHNT and YENEEA. The length of the CDR3 is 15 residues. Trimming took off 5 bases at V and 4 bases at J, with 17 bases between the two ends. The CDR3 is CASSPPPGDIYGYTF. The CDR3 DNA reads TGTGCCAGCAGCCCGCCCCCCGGAGATATCTATGGCTACACCTTC.

This clone came up once. J is TRBJ1-2 and V is TRBV10-1; maybe TRBD1 (5 bases). Trimming left V 8 bases short and J 10 bases short, with 14 bases between. The germline V gene encodes CDR1 WNHNN and CDR2 SYGVQD (reference sequence). The CDR3 is 11 residues long. CDR3 in amino acids: CASGAWGIYTF. The DNA of the CDR3 is TGCGCCAGCGGGGCCTGGGGGATCTACACCTTC.